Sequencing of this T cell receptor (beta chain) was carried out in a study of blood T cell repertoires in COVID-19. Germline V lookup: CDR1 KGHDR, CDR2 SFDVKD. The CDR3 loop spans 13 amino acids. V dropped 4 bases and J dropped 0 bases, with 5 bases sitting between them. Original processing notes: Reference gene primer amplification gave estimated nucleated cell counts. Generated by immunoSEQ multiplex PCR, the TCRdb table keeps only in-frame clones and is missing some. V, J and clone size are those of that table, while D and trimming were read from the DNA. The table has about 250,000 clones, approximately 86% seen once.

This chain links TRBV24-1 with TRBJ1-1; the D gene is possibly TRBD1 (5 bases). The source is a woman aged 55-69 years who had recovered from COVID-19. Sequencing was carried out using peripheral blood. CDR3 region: CATSEGVNTEAFF. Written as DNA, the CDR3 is TGTGCCACCAGTGAAGGGGTGAACACTGAAGCTTTCTTT.